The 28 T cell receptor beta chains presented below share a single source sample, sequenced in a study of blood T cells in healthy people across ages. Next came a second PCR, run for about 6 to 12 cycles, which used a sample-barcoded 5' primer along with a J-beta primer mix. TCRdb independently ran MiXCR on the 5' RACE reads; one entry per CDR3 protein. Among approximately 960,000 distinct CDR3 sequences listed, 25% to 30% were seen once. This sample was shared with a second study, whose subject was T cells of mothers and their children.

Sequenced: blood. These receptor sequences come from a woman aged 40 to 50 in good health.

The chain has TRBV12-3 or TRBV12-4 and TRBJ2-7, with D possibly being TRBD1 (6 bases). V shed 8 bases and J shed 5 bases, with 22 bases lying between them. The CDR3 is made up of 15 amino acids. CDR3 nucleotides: TGTGCCAGCGAGACAGGTAGAGGCAGGGCCAACGAGCAGTACTTC. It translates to CASETGRGRANEQYF.

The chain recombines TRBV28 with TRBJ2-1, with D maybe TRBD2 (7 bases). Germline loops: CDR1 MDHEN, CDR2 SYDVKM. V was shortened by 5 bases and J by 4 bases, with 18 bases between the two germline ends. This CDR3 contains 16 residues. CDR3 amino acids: CASSLHGGGLYNEQFF. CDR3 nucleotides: TGTGCCAGCAGTCTCCATGGGGGGGGCCTTTACAATGAGCAGTTCTTC.

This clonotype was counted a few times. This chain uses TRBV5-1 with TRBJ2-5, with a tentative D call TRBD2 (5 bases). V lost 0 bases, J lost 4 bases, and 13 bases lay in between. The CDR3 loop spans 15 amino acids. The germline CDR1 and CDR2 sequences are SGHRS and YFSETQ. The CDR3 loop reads CASSLAGVVPETQYF. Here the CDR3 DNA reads TGCGCCAGCAGCTTGGCCGGGGTCGTTCCAGAGACCCAGTACTTC.

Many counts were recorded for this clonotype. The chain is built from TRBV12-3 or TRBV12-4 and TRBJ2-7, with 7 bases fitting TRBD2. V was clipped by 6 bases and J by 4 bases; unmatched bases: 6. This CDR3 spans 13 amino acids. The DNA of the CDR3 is TGTGCCAGCAGACCGGGACTACAGTACGAGCAGTACTTC. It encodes CASRPGLQYEQYF.

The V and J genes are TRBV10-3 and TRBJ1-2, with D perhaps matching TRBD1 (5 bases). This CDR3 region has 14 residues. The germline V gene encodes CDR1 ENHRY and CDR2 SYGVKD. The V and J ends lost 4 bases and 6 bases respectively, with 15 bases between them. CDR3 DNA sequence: TGTGCCATCAGTGCAGCTAGTGACAGTAATGGCTACACCTTC. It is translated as CAISAASDSNGYTF.

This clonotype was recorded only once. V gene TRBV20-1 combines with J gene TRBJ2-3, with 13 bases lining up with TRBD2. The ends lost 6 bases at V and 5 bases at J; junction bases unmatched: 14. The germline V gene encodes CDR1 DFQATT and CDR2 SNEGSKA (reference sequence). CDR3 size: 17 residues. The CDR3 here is CSARSWRTSGGVDTQYF. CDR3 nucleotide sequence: TGCAGTGCCCGAAGTTGGAGGACTAGCGGGGGAGTAGATACGCAGTATTTT.

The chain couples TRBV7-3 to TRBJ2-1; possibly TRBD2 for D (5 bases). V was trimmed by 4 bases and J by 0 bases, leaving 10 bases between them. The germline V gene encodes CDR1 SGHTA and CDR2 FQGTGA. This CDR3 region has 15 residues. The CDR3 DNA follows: TGTGCCAGCAGCTCCATGGGGAGCTCCTACAATGAGCAGTTCTTC. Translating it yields CASSSMGSSYNEQFF.

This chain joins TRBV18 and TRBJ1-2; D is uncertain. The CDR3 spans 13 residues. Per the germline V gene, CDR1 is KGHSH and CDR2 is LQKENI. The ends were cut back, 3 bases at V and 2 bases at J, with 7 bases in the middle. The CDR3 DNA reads TGTGCCAGCTCACCTCCTCTCAACTATGGCTACACCTTC. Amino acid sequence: CASSPPLNYGYTF.

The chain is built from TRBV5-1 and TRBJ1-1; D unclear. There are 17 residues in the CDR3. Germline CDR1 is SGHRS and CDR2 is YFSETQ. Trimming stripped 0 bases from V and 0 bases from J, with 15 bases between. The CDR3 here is CASSLGTVTGMNTEAFF. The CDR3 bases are TGCGCCAGCAGCTTGGGAACGGTGACGGGTATGAACACTGAAGCTTTCTTT.

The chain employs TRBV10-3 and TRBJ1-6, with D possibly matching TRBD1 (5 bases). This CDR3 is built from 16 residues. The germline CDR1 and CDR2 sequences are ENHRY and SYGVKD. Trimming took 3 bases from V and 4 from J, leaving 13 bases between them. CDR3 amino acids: CAISEQATNYNSPLHF. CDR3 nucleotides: TGTGCCATCAGTGAACAGGCTACAAATTATAATTCACCCCTCCACTTT.

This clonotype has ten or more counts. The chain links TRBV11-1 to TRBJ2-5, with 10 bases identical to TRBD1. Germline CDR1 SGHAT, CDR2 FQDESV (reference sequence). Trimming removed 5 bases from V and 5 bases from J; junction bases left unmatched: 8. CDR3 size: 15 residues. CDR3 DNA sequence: TGTGCCAGCAGCATGACAGGGGGCCGCTTGGAGACCCAGTACTTC. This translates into CASSMTGGRLETQYF.

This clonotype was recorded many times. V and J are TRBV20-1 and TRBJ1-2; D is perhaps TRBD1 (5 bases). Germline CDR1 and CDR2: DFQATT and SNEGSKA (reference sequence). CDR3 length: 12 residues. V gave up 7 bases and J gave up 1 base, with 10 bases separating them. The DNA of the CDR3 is TGCAGTGGGCAGGGAGTTAACTATGGCTACACCTTC. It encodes CSGQGVNYGYTF.

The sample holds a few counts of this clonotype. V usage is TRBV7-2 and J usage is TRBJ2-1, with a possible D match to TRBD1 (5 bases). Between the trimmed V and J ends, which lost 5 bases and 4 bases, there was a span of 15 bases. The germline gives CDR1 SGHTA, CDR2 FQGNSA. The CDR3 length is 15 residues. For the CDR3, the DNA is TGTGCCAGCAGCCGGACAAGACCACCGTACAATGAGCAGTTCTTC. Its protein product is CASSRTRPPYNEQFF.

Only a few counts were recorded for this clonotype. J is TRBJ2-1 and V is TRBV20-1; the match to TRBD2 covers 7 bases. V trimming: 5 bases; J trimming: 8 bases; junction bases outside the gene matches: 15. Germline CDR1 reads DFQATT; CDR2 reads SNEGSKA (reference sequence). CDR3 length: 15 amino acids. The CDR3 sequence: CSAEGGLVSFDEQFF. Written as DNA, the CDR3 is TGCAGTGCTGAAGGAGGACTAGTGTCCTTCGATGAGCAGTTCTTC.

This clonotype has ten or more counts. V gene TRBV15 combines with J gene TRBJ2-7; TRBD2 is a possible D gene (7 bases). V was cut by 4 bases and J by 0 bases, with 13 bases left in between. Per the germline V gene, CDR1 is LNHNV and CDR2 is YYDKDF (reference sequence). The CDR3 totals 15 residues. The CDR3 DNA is TGTGCCACCAGCAACGGCGGGGGCTCCTCCTACGAGCAGTACTTC. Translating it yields CATSNGGGSSYEQYF. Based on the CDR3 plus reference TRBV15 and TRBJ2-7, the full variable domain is DAMVIQNPRYQVTQFGKPVTLSCSQTLNHNVMYWYQQKSSQAPKLLFHYYDKDFNNEADTPDNFQSRRPNTSFCFLDIRSPGLGDTAMYLCATSNGGGSSYEQYFGPGTRLTVT.

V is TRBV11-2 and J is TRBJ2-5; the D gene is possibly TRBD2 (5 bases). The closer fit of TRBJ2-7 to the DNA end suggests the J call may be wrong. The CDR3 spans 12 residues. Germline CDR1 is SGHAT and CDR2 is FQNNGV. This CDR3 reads CASSFEGHEQYF. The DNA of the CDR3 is TGTGCCAGCAGCTTTGAGGGCCACGAGCAGTACTTC.

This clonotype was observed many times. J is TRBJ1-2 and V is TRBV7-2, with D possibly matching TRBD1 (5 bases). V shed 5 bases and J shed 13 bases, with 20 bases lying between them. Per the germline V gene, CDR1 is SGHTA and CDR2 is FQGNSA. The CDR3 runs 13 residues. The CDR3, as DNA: TGTGCCAGCAGCCCTTCCCGACAGTTCGGGGGCACCTTC. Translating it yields CASSPSRQFGGTF. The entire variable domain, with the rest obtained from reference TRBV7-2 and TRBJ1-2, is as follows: GAGVSQSPSNKVTEKGKDVELRCDPISGHTALYWYRQSLGQGLEFLIYFQGNSAPDKSGLPSDRFSAERTGGSVSTLTIQRTQQEDSAVYLCASSPSRQFGGTFGSGTRLTVV.

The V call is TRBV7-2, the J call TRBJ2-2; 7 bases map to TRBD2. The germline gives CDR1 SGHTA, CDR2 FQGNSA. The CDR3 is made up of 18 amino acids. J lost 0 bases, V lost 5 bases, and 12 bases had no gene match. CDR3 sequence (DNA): TGTGCCAGCAGCGAGATGTTGGGGGGAGGGCCGAACACCGGGGAGCTGTTTTTT. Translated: CASSEMLGGGPNTGELFF.

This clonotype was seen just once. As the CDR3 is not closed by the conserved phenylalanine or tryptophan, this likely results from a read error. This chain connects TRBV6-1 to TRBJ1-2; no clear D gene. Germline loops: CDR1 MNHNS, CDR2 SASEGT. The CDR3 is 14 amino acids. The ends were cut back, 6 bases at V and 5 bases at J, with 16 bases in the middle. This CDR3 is CASRARGRTYGYTL. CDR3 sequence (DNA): TGTGCCAGCAGGGCCCGTGGACGGACTTATGGCTACACCCTC.

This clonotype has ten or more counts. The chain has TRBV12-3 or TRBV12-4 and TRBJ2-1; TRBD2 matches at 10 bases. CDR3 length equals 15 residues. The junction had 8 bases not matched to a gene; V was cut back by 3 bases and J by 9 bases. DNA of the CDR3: TGTGCCAGCAGTTTTACGGGACTAGCGATCAGTGAGCAGTTCTTC. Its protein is CASSFTGLAISEQFF.

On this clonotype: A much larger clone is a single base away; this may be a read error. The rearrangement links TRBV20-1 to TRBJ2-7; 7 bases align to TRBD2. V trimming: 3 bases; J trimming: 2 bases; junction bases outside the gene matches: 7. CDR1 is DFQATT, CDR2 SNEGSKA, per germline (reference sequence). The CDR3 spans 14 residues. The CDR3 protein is CSARRLASTYEQYF. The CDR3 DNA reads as TGCAGTGCTAGGCGACTAGCTTCAACCTACGAGCAGTACTTC.

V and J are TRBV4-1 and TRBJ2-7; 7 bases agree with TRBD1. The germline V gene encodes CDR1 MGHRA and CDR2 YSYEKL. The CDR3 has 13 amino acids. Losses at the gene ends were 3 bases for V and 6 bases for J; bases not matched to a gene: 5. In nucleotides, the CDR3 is TGCGCCAGCAGCCACCTACAGGGGTCCGAGCAGTACTTC. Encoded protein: CASSHLQGSEQYF.

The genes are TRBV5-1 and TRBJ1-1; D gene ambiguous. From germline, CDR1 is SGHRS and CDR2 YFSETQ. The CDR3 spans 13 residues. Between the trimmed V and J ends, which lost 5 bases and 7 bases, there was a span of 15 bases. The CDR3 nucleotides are TGCGCCAGCAGGGAACTACGGGGAATTGAAGCTTTCTTT. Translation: CASRELRGIEAFF.

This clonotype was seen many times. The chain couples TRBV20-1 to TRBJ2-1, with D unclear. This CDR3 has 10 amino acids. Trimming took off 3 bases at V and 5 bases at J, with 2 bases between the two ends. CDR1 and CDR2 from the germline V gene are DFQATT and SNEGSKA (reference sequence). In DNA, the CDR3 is TGCAGTGCTAGGGACAATGAGCAGTTCTTC. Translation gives CSARDNEQFF.

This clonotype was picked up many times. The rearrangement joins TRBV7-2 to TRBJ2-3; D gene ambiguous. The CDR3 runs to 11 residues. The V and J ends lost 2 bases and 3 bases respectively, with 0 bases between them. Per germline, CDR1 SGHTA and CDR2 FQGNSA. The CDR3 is CASSLTDTQYF. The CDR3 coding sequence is TGTGCCAGCAGCTTAACAGATACGCAGTATTTT.

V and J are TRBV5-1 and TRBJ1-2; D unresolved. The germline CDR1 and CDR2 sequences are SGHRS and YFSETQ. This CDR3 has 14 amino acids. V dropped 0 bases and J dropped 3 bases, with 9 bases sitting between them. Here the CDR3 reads CASSLGSSDYGYTF. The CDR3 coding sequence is TGCGCCAGCAGCTTGGGGAGTAGCGACTATGGCTACACCTTC.

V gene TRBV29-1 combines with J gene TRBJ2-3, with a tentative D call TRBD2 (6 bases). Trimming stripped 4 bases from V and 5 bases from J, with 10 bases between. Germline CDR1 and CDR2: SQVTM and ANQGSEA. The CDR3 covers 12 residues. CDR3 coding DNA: TGCAGCGTTGTCGTTAGCGGAGATACGCAGTATTTT. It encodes CSVVVSGDTQYF.

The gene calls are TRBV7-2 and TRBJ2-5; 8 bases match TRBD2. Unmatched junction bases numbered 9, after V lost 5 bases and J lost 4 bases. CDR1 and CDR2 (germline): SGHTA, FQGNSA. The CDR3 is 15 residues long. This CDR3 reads CASSTGSGDGETQYF. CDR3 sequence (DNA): TGTGCCAGCAGCACGGGTAGCGGGGACGGAGAGACCCAGTACTTC.